Ten or more counts support the clone carrying this T cell receptor beta chain. This library used roughly 0.4 ug RNA and molecular barcoded adaptors spanning alpha/delta and beta/gamma chains. TCRdb used MiXCR to reprocess the reads, holding one entry per CDR3 protein. There are approximately 150,000 distinct CDR3 sequences in the sample; around 14% occur only once, and about 7.7% lies in the top ten. These data come from a study of read filtering for tumor transcriptome and immune sequencing. V was pared by 2 bases and J by 1 base, with 3 bases of the junction left unmatched. Germline V gives CDR1 SGHVS, CDR2 FQNEAQ. This CDR3 is 15 amino acids long.

Sample: a population of CD138-negative cells sorted from bone marrow. This clonotype originated in a donor aged 40 or older with multiple myeloma. The chain links TRBV7-8 to TRBJ2-5, with 8 nucleotides matching TRBD2. The CDR3 reads CASSLRREVQETQYF. The CDR3 DNA is TGTGCCAGCAGCTTAAGGCGGGAGGTCCAAGAGACCCAGTACTTC.